What follows are 26 T cell receptor beta chains derived from one specimen sequenced in a study of T cell repertoires in cytomegalovirus infection. One entry per CDR3 protein results from TCRdb running MiXCR on the reads. The sample includes 900,000 to 950,000 distinct CDR3 sequences, about 33% of them seen just once. The antigens these receptors bind are not known. This specimen consisted of cultured CD8+ T cells from PBMCs, obtained from culture after CMV antigen stimulation. The receptors here all came from a human donor in good health (CMV status not recorded). Some clones in this sample may be carry-over from other donors' samples.

This clonotype was counted a few times. The V call is TRBV27, the J call TRBJ2-7, with D hard to call. The germline V gene encodes CDR1 MNHEY and CDR2 SMNVEV (reference sequence). With 0 bases removed from V and 2 bases from J, the gap between germline ends came to 11 bases. CDR3 size: 15 residues. Here the CDR3 reads CASSLSSYNAYEQYV. CDR3 sequence (DNA): TGTGCCAGCAGTTTATCCTCGTATAATGCCTACGAGCAGTACGTC.

The chain is built from TRBV7-2 and TRBJ1-6; D is perhaps TRBD1 (6 bases). This CDR3 contains 14 residues. Germline CDR1 reads SGHTA; CDR2 reads FQGNSA. V gave up 3 bases and J gave up 10 bases, with 13 bases separating them. CDR3 nucleotide sequence: TGTGCCAGCAGCTTGGGGGGGCGGAGATCACCCCTCCACTTT. Residues: CASSLGGRRSPLHF.

The chain has TRBV6-5 and TRBJ2-7; 8 bases are shared with TRBD2. CDR3 length equals 13 residues. The germline CDR1 and CDR2 sequences are MNHEY and SVGAGI. J was trimmed by 5 bases and V by 7 bases; bases with no gene match: 7. CDR3 DNA: TGTGCCAGCACCTCCGGGGGGGCCCACGAGCAGTACTTC. It is translated as CASTSGGAHEQYF.

The V and J genes are TRBV19 and TRBJ2-3; D is perhaps TRBD1 (5 bases). CDR1 and CDR2 (germline): LNHDA, SQIVND (reference sequence). The CDR3 totals 11 residues. V shed 8 bases and J shed 8 bases, with 11 bases lying between them. Written as DNA, the CDR3 is TGTGCCAGTGAAAGGGGCCCTACGCAGTATTTT. Its translation is CASERGPTQYF.

In this sample, this clonotype turned up once. DNA of the CDR3: TGTGCCAGCAGCCACGGGGGCCCCTACGAGCAGTACTTC. It yields the protein CASSHGGPYEQYF. The V call is TRBV14, the J call TRBJ2-7; perhaps D is TRBD1 or TRBD2 (6 bases each). V gave up 3 bases and J gave up 2 bases, with 8 bases separating them. Per the germline V gene, CDR1 is SGHDN and CDR2 is FVKESK. This CDR3 has 13 amino acids.

The chain uses TRBV5-1 and TRBJ1-1; 11 nucleotides match TRBD1. V lost 4 bases and J lost 4; bases outside the gene matches: 12. The CDR3 runs to 17 residues. Germline CDR1 SGHRS, CDR2 YFSETQ. The CDR3 protein is CASSNLGTGGKGTEAFF. The CDR3 DNA reads TGCGCCAGCAGCAACTTGGGGACAGGGGGGAAAGGCACTGAAGCTTTCTTT.

With regard to this clonotype: This may be a read error: a much more frequent sequence differs by one nucleotide. The chain couples TRBV7-2 to TRBJ1-2; maybe TRBD1 (6 bases). The germline gives CDR1 SGHTA, CDR2 FQGNSA. The CDR3 is 15 amino acids. The DNA of the CDR3 is TGTGTCAGCAGCGTTACAGGGTTTCTGGAGTATGGCTACACCTTC. It is translated as CVSSVTGFLEYGYTF.

The chain carries TRBV7-9 and TRBJ2-3, with TRBD2 identical over 8 bases. The ends lost 7 bases at V and 0 bases at J; junction bases unmatched: 12. This CDR3 comprises 17 residues. Germline assignment: CDR1 SEHNR and CDR2 FQNEAQ (reference sequence). The CDR3 nucleotides are TGTGCCAGCAACCCCTATCGCGAGCGGGGGAGCACAGATACGCAGTATTTT. Amino acid sequence: CASNPYRERGSTDTQYF. Filled out from reference TRBV7-9 and TRBJ2-3, the complete variable domain reads DTGVSQNPRHKITKRGQNVTFRCDPISEHNRLYWYRQTLGQGPEFLTYFQNEAQLEKSRLLSDRFSAERPKGSFSTLEIQRTEQGDSAMYLCASNPYRERGSTDTQYFGPGTRLTVL.

The rearrangement joins TRBV5-4 to TRBJ2-5; TRBD1 might be the D (6 bases). The ends were cut back, 4 bases at V and 1 base at J, with 14 bases in the middle. The CDR3 contains 15 residues. The germline V gene encodes CDR1 SGHNT and CDR2 YYREEE (reference sequence). CDR3 region: CASSPRQVPQETQYF. In nucleotides, the CDR3 is TGTGCCAGCAGCCCCAGACAGGTACCCCAAGAGACCCAGTACTTC.

This clonotype has only a few counts. The chain carries TRBV12-3 or TRBV12-4 and TRBJ2-7, with D unresolved. Trimming left V 4 bases short and J 7 bases short, with 8 bases between. CDR3 size: 11 residues. CDR3 amino acids: CASSSEREQYF. In DNA, the CDR3 is TGTGCCAGCAGTTCGGAGCGAGAGCAGTACTTC.

About this clonotype itself: This clone may be a read error of a much larger clone one base away. V gene TRBV7-2 combines with J gene TRBJ1-2; 10 positions agree with TRBD1. This CDR3 is built from 15 residues. The ends lost 7 bases at V and 5 bases at J; junction bases unmatched: 10. Germline loops: CDR1 SGHTA, CDR2 FQGNSA. This CDR3 is CTSTPLQGQGYGYTF. DNA of the CDR3: TGTACCAGCACCCCACTTCAGGGACAGGGGTATGGCTACACCTTC.

This clonotype has more than one count but fewer than ten. The chain recombines TRBV28 with TRBJ2-5; 10 bases align to TRBD1. Germline CDR1 is MDHEN and CDR2 is SYDVKM. The CDR3 contains 16 residues. V lost 4 bases, J lost 5 bases, and 10 bases stayed unmatched. CDR3 bases: TGTGCCAGCAGTTCGACCGAGACAGGGGGCGTTGAGACCCAGTACTTC. Residues: CASSSTETGGVETQYF.

Many counts were recorded for this clonotype. J is TRBJ1-1 and V is TRBV12-3 or TRBV12-4, with D possibly matching TRBD1 (6 bases). V was pared by 5 bases and J by 5 bases, with 12 bases between. This CDR3 is built from 13 residues. The CDR3 region has the DNA TGTGCCAGCAGTACAGGGTCCGGAACTGAAGCTTTCTTT. Translating it yields CASSTGSGTEAFF.

In this sample, this clonotype turned up a few times. The chain couples TRBV19 to TRBJ2-3; 9 nucleotides agree with TRBD2. The CDR3 length is 17 residues. The V gene's germline CDR1 is LNHDA and CDR2 SQIVND (reference sequence). The V and J ends lost 3 bases and 2 bases, in that order; junction bases with no gene match: 9. The DNA for the CDR3 is TGTGCCAGTAGTATCTCATCTAGCGGGGATTACACAGATACGCAGTATTTT. Protein product: CASSISSSGDYTDTQYF.

The chain joins TRBV7-2 to TRBJ2-1; 8 bases align to TRBD2. J was trimmed by 4 bases and V by 0 bases; bases with no gene match: 11. Per the germline V gene, CDR1 is SGHTA and CDR2 is FQGNSA. The CDR3 is 18 residues long. The chain's CDR3 is CASSLASKTSESYNEQFF. The CDR3, as DNA: TGTGCCAGCAGCTTAGCCTCAAAGACTAGCGAGTCTTACAATGAGCAGTTCTTC.

The chain recombines TRBV20-1 with TRBJ1-1; unclear D gene. CDR3 length: 12 amino acids. Trimming cost V 1 base and J 5 bases, with 8 bases left between them. Germline CDR1 and CDR2: DFQATT and SNEGSKA (reference sequence). The CDR3 DNA follows: TGCAGTGCTAGAGTGGGAAGTACTGAAGCTTTCTTT. Its protein product is CSARVGSTEAFF.

The sample holds many counts of this clonotype. The chain links TRBV27 to TRBJ1-1, with TRBD1 as a possible D gene (5 bases). V was cut by 4 bases and J by 10 bases, with 16 bases left in between. The CDR3 runs 13 residues. Germline CDR1 MNHEY, CDR2 SMNVEV (reference sequence). This CDR3 reads CASSSYEGRLAFF. Here the CDR3 DNA reads TGTGCCAGCAGTTCCTATGAGGGACGGCTAGCTTTCTTT.

This clonotype came up a few times. At one boundary the junction diverges from the germline segment, which might be a read error. The V and J genes are TRBV6-5 and TRBJ2-3; tentatively, D is TRBD1 or TRBD2 (5 bases each). The length of the CDR3 is 16 residues. Per the germline V gene, CDR1 is MNHEY and CDR2 is SVGAGI. The CDR3 DNA reads as TGTGCCAGCACTTCACCTTCAGGGACCCCCGACGCTCAGTTACATTTT. It is translated as CASTSPSGTPDAQLHF.

This clonotype was seen more than once but under ten times. V is TRBV27 and J is TRBJ2-5; 7 bases line up with TRBD2. The CDR3 sequence is 11 residues long. V dropped 10 bases and J dropped 7; count of bases not matched to a gene: 6. CDR1 and CDR2 (germline): MNHEY, SMNVEV (reference sequence). In DNA, the CDR3 is TGTGCCACCTCGGGGGAGGGGACCCAGTACTTC. Amino acid sequence: CATSGEGTQYF.

The chain joins TRBV27 to TRBJ1-1; a weak D match, TRBD1 (6 bases). V was clipped by 4 bases and J by 5 bases, with 20 bases between them. The CDR3 consists of 16 residues. The germline V gene encodes CDR1 MNHEY and CDR2 SMNVEV (reference sequence). The CDR3 bases are TGTGCCAGCAGTTCATCGGCATCAGGGACACGAACTGAAGCTTTCTTT. It is translated as CASSSSASGTRTEAFF.

The chain employs TRBV27 and TRBJ2-1; TRBD2 aligns across 9 bases. V lost 2 bases, J lost 5 bases, and 7 bases stayed unmatched. Germline V lookup: CDR1 MNHEY, CDR2 SMNVEV (reference sequence). This CDR3 region has 16 residues. Here the CDR3 reads CASSLLAGNLDNEQFF. In DNA, the CDR3 is TGTGCCAGCAGTTTACTAGCGGGGAATCTGGACAATGAGCAGTTCTTC.

This clonotype appeared a few times. This rearrangement joins TRBV10-3 to TRBJ2-3; tentatively, D is TRBD2 (7 bases). Germline V CDR1 and CDR2: ENHRY, SYGVKD. V was shortened by 2 bases and J by 1 base, with 19 bases between the two germline ends. CDR3 length: 18 amino acids. CDR3 nucleotides: TGTGCCATCAGTGAGCTCTGGGGGGGGGGCCGAGGCACAGATACGCAGTATTTT. Protein: CAISELWGGGRGTDTQYF.

The chain uses TRBV27 and TRBJ2-5; perhaps TRBD1 as D (8 bases). The CDR3 has 15 residues. The V end lost 6 bases, the J end lost 4 bases, and 18 bases lay between the germline ends. Germline loops: CDR1 MNHEY, CDR2 SMNVEV (reference sequence). CDR3 amino acids: CASRPWTGRAETQYF. The CDR3 nucleotides read TGTGCCAGCAGACCGTGGACAGGGAGGGCAGAGACCCAGTACTTC.

This clonotype came up many times. The CDR3 reads CASSLGRGLNEQFF. The CDR3 DNA sequence: TGTGCCAGCAGCTTGGGCAGGGGGCTGAATGAGCAGTTCTTC. V is TRBV7-6 and J is TRBJ2-1; 8 bases are a match to TRBD1. The CDR3 is 14 residues long. J was trimmed by 7 bases and V by 3 bases; bases with no gene match: 5. Looked up from germline, CDR1 is SGHVS and CDR2 is FNYEAQ.

The chain uses TRBV7-9 and TRBJ2-6, with D maybe TRBD1 (6 bases). CDR1 and CDR2 (germline): SEHNR, FQNEAQ (reference sequence). The CDR3 extends over 15 amino acids. Trimming took off 5 bases at V and 2 bases at J, with 10 bases between the two ends. CDR3 in amino acids: CASSMDRTGANVLTF. The DNA for the CDR3 is TGTGCCAGCAGCATGGACAGAACTGGGGCCAACGTCCTGACTTTC.

The rearrangement uses TRBV27 and TRBJ2-5; possible D gene TRBD2, 6 bases. The CDR3 has 15 amino acids. V shed 2 bases and J shed 1 base, with 11 bases lying between them. Germline V lookup: CDR1 MNHEY, CDR2 SMNVEV (reference sequence). This CDR3 is CASSLGGALQETQYF. For the CDR3, the DNA is TGTGCCAGCAGTTTAGGAGGGGCCCTCCAAGAGACCCAGTACTTC.